This T cell receptor (beta chain) derives from a study of molecular identifiers for immune sequencing clone quantification. Study findings and constraints: Same-barcode identical TCR molecules could make highly expanded clones look smaller than they are. Clones above 20 RNA copies contained over 99% of effector molecules and under 1% of naive molecules.

Methods described previously were used for bulk TCR libraries, and listed TCR primers were applied. Via MiXCR, TCRdb re-called the PCR reads, giving one row per CDR3 protein. The table records some 100,000 distinct CDR3 sequences, under 20% of them present only once. Naive CD8 T cells, phenotype CD8+CD4-CCR7+CD45RA+, were sorted. This clonotype was detected many times. The antigen is not known. Per germline, CDR1 MNHEY and CDR2 SVGAGI. This CDR3 spans 12 amino acids. Trimming cost V 8 bases and J 3 bases, with 10 bases left between them. The chain employs TRBV6-5 and TRBJ1-2; D might be TRBD1 (5 bases). Sequencing was performed on naive CD8+ T cells from blood, with Jurkat cell RNA spiked in. Subset in this sample: FACS-sorted CD8+CD4-CCR7+CD45RA+ naive T cells. The sequence came from a human donor in good health. Some libraries in this study had Jurkat cell RNA spiked in. The CDR3 spells CASGGSHYGYTF. The CDR3 DNA is TGTGCCAGCGGGGGTTCCCACTATGGCTACACCTTC.